This record looks at one TCR beta chain sequence and its context. The data are from a study of molecular identifiers for immune sequencing clone quantification. TCRdb used MiXCR to reprocess the PCR reads, holding one entry per CDR3 protein. The repertoire holds a few hundred thousand distinct CDR3 sequences, roughly 24% seen once, with around 0.74% in the top ten. V dropped 5 bases and J dropped 0 bases, with 14 bases sitting between them. Germline CDR1 and CDR2: MNHEY and SMNVEV (reference sequence). The CDR3 is made up of 16 amino acids. This chain links TRBV27 with TRBJ2-1; D unresolved. Specimen: naive CD8+ T cells from blood, with Jurkat cell RNA spiked in. This sample's subset: FACS-sorted CD8+CD4-CCR7+CD45RA+ naive T cells. The receptor's source is a human donor in good health. Some libraries in this study had Jurkat cell RNA spiked in. The CDR3 DNA sequence: TGTGCCAGCAGTCCCCCCCGCGTCCTCTCCTACAATGAGCAGTTCTTC. Translated: CASSPPRVLSYNEQFF.